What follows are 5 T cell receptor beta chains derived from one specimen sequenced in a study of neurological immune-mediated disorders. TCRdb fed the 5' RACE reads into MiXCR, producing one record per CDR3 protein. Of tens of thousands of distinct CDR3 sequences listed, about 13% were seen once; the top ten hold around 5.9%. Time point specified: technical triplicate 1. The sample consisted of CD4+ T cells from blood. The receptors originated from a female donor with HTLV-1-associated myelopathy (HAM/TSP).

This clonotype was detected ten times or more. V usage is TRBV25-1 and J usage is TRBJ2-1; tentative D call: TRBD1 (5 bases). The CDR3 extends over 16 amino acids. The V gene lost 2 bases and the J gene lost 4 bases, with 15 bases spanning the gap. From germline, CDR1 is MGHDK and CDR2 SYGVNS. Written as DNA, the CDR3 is TGTGCCAGCAGTGAACTAGGGGATAGGGGATACAATGAGCAGTTCTTC. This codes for CASSELGDRGYNEQFF.

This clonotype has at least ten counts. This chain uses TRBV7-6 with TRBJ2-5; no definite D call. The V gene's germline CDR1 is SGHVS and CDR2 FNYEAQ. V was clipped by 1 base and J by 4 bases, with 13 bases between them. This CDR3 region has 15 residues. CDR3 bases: TGTGCCAGCAGCTTAGAATGGCAGCCCGGAGAGACCCAGTACTTC. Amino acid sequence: CASSLEWQPGETQYF.

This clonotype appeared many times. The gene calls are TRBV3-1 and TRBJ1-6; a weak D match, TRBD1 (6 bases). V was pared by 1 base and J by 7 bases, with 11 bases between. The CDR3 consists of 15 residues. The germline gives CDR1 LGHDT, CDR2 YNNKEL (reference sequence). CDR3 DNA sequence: TGTGCCAGCAGCCAAGCGGGGGCCCGGAATTCACCCCTCCACTTT. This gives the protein CASSQAGARNSPLHF.

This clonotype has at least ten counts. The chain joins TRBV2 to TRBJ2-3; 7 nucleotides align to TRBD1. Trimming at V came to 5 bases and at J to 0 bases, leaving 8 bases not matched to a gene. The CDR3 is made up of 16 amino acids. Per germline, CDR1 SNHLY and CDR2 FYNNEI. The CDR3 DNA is TGTGCCAGCAGTCGGGACAGCCCTCCTAGCACAGATACGCAGTATTTT. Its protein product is CASSRDSPPSTDTQYF.

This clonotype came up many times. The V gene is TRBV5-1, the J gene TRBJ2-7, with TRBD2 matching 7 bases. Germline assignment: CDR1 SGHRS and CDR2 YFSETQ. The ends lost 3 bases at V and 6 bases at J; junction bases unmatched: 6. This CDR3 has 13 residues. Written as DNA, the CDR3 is TGCGCCAGCAGCTGGGGGGGTACGGTCGAGCAGTACTTC. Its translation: CASSWGGTVEQYF. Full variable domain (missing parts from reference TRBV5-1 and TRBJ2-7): KAGVTQTPRYLIKTRGQQVTLSCSPISGHRSVSWYQQTPGQGLQFLFEYFSETQRNKGNFPGRFSGRQFSNSRSEMNVSTLELGDSALYLCASSWGGTVEQYFGPGTRLTVT.